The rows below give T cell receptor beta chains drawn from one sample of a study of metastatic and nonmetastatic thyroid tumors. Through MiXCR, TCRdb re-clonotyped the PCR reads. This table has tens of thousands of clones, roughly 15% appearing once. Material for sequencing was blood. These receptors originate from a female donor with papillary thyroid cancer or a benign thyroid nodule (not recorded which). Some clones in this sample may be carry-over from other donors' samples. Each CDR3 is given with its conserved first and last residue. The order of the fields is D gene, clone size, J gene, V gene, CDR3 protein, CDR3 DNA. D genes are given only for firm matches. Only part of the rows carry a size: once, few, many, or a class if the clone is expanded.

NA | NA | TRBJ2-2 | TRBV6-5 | CASSYRQPNTGELFF | TGTGCCAGTAGTTACAGGCAACCAAACACCGGTGAGCTGTTTTTT
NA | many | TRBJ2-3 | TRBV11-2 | CASSLVPLGDTQYF | TGTGCCAGCAGCTTAGTACCCTTGGGCGATACGCAGTATTTT
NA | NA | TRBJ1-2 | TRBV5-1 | CASSLQWRGYGYTF | TGCGCCAGCAGCCTACAGTGGAGGGGCTATGGCTACACCTTC
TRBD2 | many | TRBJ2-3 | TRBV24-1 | CATSDFPGAGEVADTQYF | TGTGCCACCAGTGATTTTCCGGGAGCGGGAGAGGTTGCAGATACGCAGTATTTT
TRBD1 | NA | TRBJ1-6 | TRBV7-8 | CASSTGQGYSPLHF | TGTGCCAGCAGCACAGGACAGGGGTATTCACCCCTCCACTTT
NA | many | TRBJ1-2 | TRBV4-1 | CASSRQEGAWGYTF | TGCGCCAGCAGCCGCCAGGAGGGCGCTTGGGGCTACACCTTC
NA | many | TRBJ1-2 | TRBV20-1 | CSAMQEYLDYGYTF | TGCAGTGCTATGCAGGAGTACCTCGACTATGGCTACACCTTC
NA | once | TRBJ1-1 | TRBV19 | CGSSISGVAEAFF | TGTGGCAGTAGTATATCAGGGGTGGCTGAAGCTTTCTTT
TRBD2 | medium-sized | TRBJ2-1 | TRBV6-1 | CASSQMTSGRAAEQFF | TGTGCCAGCAGCCAAATGACTAGCGGGAGGGCAGCTGAGCAGTTCTTC
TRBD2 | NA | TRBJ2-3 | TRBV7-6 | CASSLATSGATTDTQYF | TGTGCCAGCAGCTTAGCCACTAGCGGGGCCACCACAGATACGCAGTATTTT
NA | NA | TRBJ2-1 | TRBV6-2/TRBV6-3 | CASSYQDPTYNEQFF | TGTGCCAGCAGTTACCAGGACCCGACCTACAATGAGCAGTTCTTC
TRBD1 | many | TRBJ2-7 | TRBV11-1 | CASSLALEDRGREQYF | TGTGCCAGCAGCTTAGCGCTGGAGGACAGGGGTCGCGAGCAGTACTTC
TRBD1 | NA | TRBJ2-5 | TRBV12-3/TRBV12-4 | CASSLTGGRETQYF | TGTGCCAGCAGTCTGACAGGGGGGAGGGAGACCCAGTACTTC
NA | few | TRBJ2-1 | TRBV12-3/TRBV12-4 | CASGSSGGVYNEQFF | TGTGCCAGCGGCTCCAGCGGTGGCGTTTACAATGAGCAGTTCTTC
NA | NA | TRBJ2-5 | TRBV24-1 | CATSVHGAETQYF | TGTGCCACCAGTGTTCACGGGGCGGAGACCCAGTACTTC
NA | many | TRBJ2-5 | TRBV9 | CASSPTSKQETQYF | TGTGCCAGCAGCCCTACGTCGAAACAAGAGACCCAGTACTTC
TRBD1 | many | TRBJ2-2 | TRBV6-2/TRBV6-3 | CASSTGQRETGELFF | TGTGCCAGCAGCACGGGACAGAGGGAGACCGGGGAGCTGTTTTTT
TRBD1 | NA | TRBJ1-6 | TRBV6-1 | CASIRGARDGNSPLHF | TGTGCCAGCATCAGGGGGGCTAGGGACGGAAATTCACCCCTCCACTTT
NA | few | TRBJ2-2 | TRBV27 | CANRYFKRANTGELFF | TGTGCCAACAGATATTTTAAGAGGGCGAACACCGGGGAGCTGTTTTTT
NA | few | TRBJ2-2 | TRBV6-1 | CASNGGTGELFF | TGTGCCAGCAACGGCGGAACCGGGGAGCTGTTTTTT
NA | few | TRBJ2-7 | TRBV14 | CASSQDGWGPRSYEQYF | TGTGCCAGCAGCCAAGACGGCTGGGGCCCCCGCTCCTACGAGCAGTACTTC
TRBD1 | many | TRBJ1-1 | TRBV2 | CASREQGQGTEAFF | TGTGCCAGCAGGGAACAGGGGCAGGGCACTGAAGCTTTCTTT
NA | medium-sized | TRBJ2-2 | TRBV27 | CASSYTDGELFF | TGTGCCAGCAGTTACACGGACGGGGAGCTGTTTTTT
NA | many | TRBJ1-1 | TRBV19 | CASSNLPGSTEAFF | TGTGCCAGTAGTAACCTTCCAGGGTCCACTGAAGCTTTCTTT
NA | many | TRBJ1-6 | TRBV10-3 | CAISETTTGTVYNSPLHF | TGTGCCATCAGTGAGACCACGACAGGAACCGTCTATAATTCACCCCTCCACTTT
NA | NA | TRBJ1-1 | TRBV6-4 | CASSDREGKAFF | TGTGCCAGCAGTGACCGGGAGGGGAAAGCTTTCTTT
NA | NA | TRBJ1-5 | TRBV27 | CASTPQRQPQHF | TGTGCCAGCACCCCCCAGCGGCAGCCCCAGCATTTT
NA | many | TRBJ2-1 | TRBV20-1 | CSADRADGGGNEQFF | TGCAGTGCGGACCGAGCGGACGGGGGTGGGAATGAGCAGTTCTTC